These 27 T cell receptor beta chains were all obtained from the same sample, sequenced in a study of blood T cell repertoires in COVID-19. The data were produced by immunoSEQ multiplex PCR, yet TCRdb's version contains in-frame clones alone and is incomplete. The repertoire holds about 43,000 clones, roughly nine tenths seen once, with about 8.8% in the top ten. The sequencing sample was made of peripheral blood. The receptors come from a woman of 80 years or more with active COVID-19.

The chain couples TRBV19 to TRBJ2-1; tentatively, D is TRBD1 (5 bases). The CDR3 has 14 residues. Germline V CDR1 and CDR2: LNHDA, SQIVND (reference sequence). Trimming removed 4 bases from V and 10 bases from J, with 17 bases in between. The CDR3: CASSTNNQGFEQFF. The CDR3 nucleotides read TGTGCCAGTAGTACAAATAACCAGGGATTCGAGCAGTTCTTC.

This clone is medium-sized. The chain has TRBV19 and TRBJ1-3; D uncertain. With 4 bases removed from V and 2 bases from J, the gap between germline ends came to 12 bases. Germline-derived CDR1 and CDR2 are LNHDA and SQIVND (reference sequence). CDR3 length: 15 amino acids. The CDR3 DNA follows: TGTGCCAGTAGTACCAAGAACCCGGCTGGAAACACCATATATTTT. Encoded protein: CASSTKNPAGNTIYF.

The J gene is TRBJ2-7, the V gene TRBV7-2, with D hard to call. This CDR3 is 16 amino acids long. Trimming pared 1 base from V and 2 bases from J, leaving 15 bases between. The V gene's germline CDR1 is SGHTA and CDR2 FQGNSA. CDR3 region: CASSLGVQDPPYEQYF. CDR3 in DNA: TGTGCCAGCAGCTTAGGGGTCCAGGATCCCCCCTACGAGCAGTACTTC.

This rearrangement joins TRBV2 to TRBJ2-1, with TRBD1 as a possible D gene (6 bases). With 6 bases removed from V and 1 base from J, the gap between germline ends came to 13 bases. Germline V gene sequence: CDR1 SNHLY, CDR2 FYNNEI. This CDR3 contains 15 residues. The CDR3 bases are TGTGCCAGCAGGAACAGGGTTGGGTCCTACAATGAGCAGTTCTTC. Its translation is CASRNRVGSYNEQFF.

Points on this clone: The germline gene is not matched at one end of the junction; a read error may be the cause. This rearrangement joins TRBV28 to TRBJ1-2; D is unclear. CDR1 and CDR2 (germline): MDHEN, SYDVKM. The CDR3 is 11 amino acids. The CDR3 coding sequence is TGTGCCAGCAGTAACTTTGCGACAACCCATTTC. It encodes CASSNFATTHF.

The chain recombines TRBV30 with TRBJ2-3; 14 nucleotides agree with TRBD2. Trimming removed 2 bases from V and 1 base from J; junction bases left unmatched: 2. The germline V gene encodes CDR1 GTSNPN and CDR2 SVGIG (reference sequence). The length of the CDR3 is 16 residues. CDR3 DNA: TGTGCCTGGAGTAAGGGACTAGCGGGGGGCACAGATACGCAGTATTTT. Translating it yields CAWSKGLAGGTDTQYF.

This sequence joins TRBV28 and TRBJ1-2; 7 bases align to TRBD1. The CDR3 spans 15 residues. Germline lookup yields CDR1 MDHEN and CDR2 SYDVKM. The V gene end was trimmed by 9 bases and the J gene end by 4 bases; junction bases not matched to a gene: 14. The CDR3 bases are TGTGCCAGTACCCCGGACAGGCTTCAGTCCTATGGCTACACCTTC. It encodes CASTPDRLQSYGYTF.

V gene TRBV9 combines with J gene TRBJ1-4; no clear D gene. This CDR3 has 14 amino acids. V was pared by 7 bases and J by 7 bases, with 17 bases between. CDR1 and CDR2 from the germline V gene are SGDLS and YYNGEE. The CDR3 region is CASGGGKLGEKLFF. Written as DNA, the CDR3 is TGTGCCAGCGGAGGAGGGAAGTTGGGTGAAAAACTGTTTTTT.

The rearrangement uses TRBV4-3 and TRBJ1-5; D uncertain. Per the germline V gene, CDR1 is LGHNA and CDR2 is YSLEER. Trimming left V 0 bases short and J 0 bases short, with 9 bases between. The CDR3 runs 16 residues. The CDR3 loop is CASSQEVAHSNQPQHF. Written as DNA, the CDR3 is TGCGCCAGCAGCCAAGAGGTCGCGCATAGCAATCAGCCCCAGCATTTT.

The CDR3 protein is CASFGTEGRATNEKLFF. The CDR3 region has the DNA TGTGCCAGCTTCGGGACAGAAGGAAGGGCAACTAATGAAAAACTGTTTTTT. The J gene is TRBJ1-4, the V gene TRBV3-1 (or the pseudogene TRBV3-2); TRBD1 matches 7 bases. Trimming took 8 bases from V and 0 from J; bases not matched to a gene: 12. Germline V gene lookup returns CDR1 LGHDT and CDR2 YNNKEL (reference sequence). CDR3 length: 17 residues.

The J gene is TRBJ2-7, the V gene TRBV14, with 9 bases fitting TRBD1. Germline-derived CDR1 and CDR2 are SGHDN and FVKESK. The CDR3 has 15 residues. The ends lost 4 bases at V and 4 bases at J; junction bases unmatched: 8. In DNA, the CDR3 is TGTGCCAGCAGCCCGGGGACAGGGATACGTTACGAGCAGTACTTC. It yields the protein CASSPGTGIRYEQYF.

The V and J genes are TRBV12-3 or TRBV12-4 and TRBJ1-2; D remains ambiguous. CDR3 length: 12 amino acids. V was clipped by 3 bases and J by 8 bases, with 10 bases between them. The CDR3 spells CASSFQGGGYTF. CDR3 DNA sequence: TGTGCCAGCAGTTTCCAAGGAGGGGGCTACACCTTC.

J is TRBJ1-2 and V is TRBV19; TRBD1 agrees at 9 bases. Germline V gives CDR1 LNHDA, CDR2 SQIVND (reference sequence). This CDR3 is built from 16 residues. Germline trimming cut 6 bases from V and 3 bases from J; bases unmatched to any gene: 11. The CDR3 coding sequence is TGTGCCAGTAGCAACAGGGGGCTCTTGGGGGACTATGGCTACACCTTC. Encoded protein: CASSNRGLLGDYGYTF.

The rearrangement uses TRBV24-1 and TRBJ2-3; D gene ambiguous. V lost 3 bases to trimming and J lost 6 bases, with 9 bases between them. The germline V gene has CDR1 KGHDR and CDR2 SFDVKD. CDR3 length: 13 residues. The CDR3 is CATSDPVRDTQYF. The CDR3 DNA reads TGTGCCACCAGTGATCCTGTTCGGGATACGCAGTATTTT.

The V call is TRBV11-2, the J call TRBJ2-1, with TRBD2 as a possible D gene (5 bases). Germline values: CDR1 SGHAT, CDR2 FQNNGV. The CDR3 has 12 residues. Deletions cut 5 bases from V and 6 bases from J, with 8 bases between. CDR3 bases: TGTGCCAGCAGCCAAAGCGGCAATGAGCAGTTCTTC. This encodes CASSQSGNEQFF.

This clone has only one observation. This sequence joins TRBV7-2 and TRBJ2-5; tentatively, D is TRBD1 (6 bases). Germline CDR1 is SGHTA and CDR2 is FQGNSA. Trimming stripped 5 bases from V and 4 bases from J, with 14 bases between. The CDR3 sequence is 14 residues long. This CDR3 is CASSPPQGRETQYF. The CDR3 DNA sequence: TGTGCCAGCAGCCCGCCGCAGGGGAGAGAGACCCAGTACTTC. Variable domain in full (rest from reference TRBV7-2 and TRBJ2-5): GAGVSQSPSNKVTEKGKDVELRCDPISGHTALYWYRQSLGQGLEFLIYFQGNSAPDKSGLPSDRFSAERTGGSVSTLTIQRTQQEDSAVYLCASSPPQGRETQYFGPGTRLLVL.

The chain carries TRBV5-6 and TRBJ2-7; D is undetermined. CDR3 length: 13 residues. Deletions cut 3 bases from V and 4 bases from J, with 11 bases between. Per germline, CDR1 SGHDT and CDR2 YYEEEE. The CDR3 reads CASSSRYGYEQYF. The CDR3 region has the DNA TGTGCCAGCAGCTCGCGATATGGTTACGAGCAGTACTTC.

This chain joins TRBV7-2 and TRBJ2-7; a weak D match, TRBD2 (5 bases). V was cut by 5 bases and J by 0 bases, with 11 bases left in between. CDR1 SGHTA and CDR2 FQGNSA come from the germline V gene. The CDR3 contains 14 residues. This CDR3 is CASSIPGNSYEQYF. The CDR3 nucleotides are TGTGCCAGCAGCATCCCGGGAAACTCCTACGAGCAGTACTTC. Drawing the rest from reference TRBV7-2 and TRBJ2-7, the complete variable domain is GAGVSQSPSNKVTEKGKDVELRCDPISGHTALYWYRQSLGQGLEFLIYFQGNSAPDKSGLPSDRFSAERTGGSVSTLTIQRTQQEDSAVYLCASSIPGNSYEQYFGPGTRLTVT.

CDR3 in amino acids: CASSVTGELNYGYTF. Here the CDR3 DNA reads TGCGCCAGCAGCGTGACAGGGGAACTTAACTATGGCTACACCTTC. The gene calls are TRBV5-1 and TRBJ1-2, with 8 nucleotides matching TRBD1. V trimming: 4 bases; J trimming: 1 base; junction bases outside the gene matches: 6. The germline V gene encodes CDR1 SGHRS and CDR2 YFSETQ. This CDR3 is 15 amino acids long. The entire variable domain, with the rest obtained from reference TRBV5-1 and TRBJ1-2, is as follows: KAGVTQTPRYLIKTRGQQVTLSCSPISGHRSVSWYQQTPGQGLQFLFEYFSETQRNKGNFPGRFSGRQFSNSRSEMNVSTLELGDSALYLCASSVTGELNYGYTFGSGTRLTVV.

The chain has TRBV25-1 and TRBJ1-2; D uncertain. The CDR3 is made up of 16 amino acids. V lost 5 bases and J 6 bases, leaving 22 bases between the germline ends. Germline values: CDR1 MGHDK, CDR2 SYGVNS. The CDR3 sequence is CASSQHDTGLMNGYTF. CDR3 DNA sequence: TGTGCCAGCAGTCAGCACGACACTGGCCTAATGAATGGCTACACCTTC.

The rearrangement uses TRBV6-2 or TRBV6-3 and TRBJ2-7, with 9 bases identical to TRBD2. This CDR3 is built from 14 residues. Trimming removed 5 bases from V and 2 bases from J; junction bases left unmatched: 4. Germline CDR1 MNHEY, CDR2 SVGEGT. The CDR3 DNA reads TGTGCCAGCAGTGTGAGCGGGGGGCCCTACGAGCAGTACTTC. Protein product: CASSVSGGPYEQYF.

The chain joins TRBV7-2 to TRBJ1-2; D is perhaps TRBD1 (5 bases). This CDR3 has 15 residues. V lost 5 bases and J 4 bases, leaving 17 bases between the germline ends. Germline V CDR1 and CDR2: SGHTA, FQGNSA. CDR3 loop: CASSREGIAFYGYTF. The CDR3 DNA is TGTGCCAGCAGCCGGGAGGGGATTGCTTTCTATGGCTACACCTTC.

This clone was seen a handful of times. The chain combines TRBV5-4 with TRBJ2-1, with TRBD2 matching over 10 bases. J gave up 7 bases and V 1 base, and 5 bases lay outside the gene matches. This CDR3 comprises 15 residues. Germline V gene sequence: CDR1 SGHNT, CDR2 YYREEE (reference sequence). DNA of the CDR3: TGTGCCAGCAGCTTGAGCGGGGGGGCCGGGAATGAGCAGTTCTTC. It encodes CASSLSGGAGNEQFF.

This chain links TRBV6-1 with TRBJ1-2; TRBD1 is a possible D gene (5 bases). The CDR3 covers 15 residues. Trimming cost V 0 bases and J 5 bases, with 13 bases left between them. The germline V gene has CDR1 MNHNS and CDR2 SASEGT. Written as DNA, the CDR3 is TGTGCCAGCAGTGAAGCTCGGGGGGAACAGTATGGCTACACCTTC. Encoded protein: CASSEARGEQYGYTF.

The CDR3 sequence: CASSFDSPYNEQFF. The CDR3 region has the DNA TGCGCCAGCAGCTTTGACAGCCCCTACAATGAGCAGTTCTTC. The chain employs TRBV5-1 and TRBJ2-1; tentatively, D is TRBD1 (5 bases). The germline V and J ends were trimmed by 2 bases and 2 bases, with 8 bases remaining between them. Looked up from germline, CDR1 is SGHRS and CDR2 is YFSETQ. This CDR3 comprises 14 residues. The full variable domain, with the rest looked up from reference TRBV5-1 and TRBJ2-1, is KAGVTQTPRYLIKTRGQQVTLSCSPISGHRSVSWYQQTPGQGLQFLFEYFSETQRNKGNFPGRFSGRQFSNSRSEMNVSTLELGDSALYLCASSFDSPYNEQFFGPGTRLTVL.

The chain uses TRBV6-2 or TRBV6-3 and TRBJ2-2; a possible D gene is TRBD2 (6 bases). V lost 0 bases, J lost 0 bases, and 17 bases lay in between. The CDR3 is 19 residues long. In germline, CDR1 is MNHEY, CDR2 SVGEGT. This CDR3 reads CASSYSGGRTLSNTGELFF. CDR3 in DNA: TGTGCCAGCAGTTACTCCGGGGGTCGGACCCTATCGAACACCGGGGAGCTGTTTTTT.

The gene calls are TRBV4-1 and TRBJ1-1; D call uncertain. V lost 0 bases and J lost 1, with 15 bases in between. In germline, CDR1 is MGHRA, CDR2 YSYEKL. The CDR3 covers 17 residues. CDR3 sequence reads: CASSQEVGGSGNTEAFF. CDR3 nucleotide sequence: TGCGCCAGCAGCCAAGAGGTTGGAGGGAGTGGGAACACTGAAGCTTTCTTT.